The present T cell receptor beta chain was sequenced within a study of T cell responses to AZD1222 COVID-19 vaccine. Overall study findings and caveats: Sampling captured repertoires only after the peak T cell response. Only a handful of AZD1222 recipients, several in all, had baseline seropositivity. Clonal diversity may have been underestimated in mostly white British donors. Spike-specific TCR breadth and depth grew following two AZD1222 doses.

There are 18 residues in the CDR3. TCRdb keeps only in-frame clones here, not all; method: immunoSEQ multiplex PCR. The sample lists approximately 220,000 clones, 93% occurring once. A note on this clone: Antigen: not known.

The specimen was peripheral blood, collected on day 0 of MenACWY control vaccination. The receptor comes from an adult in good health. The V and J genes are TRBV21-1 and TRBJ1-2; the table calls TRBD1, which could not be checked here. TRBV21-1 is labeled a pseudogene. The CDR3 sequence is CASSKESPPGQGAYGYTF. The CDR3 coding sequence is TGTGCCAGCAGCAAAGAATCTCCCCCCGGACAGGGGGCCTATGGCTACACCTTC.